What follows describes a single TCR beta chain. Its antigen is unidentified. The data were obtained in a study of blood T cells in healthy people across ages. Study results and limitations: There were more naive CD4+ cells and higher diversity in long-lived donors than in aged donors.

The CDR3 covers 14 residues. V lost 6 bases and J lost 5; bases outside the gene matches: 10. Germline V gene sequence: CDR1 SGHDT, CDR2 YYEEEE. Through a sample-barcoded 5' primer and a J-beta primer mix, a second PCR was run for roughly 6 to 12 cycles. TCRdb fed the 5' RACE reads into MiXCR, producing one record per CDR3 protein. This sample yields about 940,000 distinct CDR3 sequences, of which about 44% are seen a single time; 13% belongs to the top ten. The rearrangement uses TRBV5-6 and TRBJ1-2; 7 bases align to TRBD1. Material: blood. This receptor was obtained from a man under 40 in good health. The CDR3 region has the DNA TGTGCCAGCACCGAACCGGGACAGAGTTATGGCTACACCTTC. Translation gives CASTEPGQSYGYTF.